Shown below are 22 T cell receptor beta chains from a single sample sequenced in a study of T cell responses to AZD1222 COVID-19 vaccine. Sequencing used immunoSEQ multiplex PCR; TCRdb keeps in-frame clones, though not all of them. The sample lists roughly 110,000 clones, around 90% occurring once. Sequencing was performed on peripheral blood, taken 28 days after the second AZD1222 dose. The receptors derive from an adult who received the AZD1222 COVID-19 vaccine.

This clone was counted only a few times. The chain has TRBV30 and TRBJ1-5, with D uncertain. The germline V gene encodes CDR1 GTSNPN and CDR2 SVGIG (reference sequence). Between the trimmed V and J ends, which lost 2 bases and 2 bases, there was a span of 13 bases. The CDR3 covers 15 residues. Here the CDR3 reads CAWSRGGAGNQPQHF. CDR3 DNA: TGTGCCTGGAGTCGAGGAGGTGCGGGCAATCAGCCCCAGCATTTT.

V is TRBV27 and J is TRBJ1-5, with TRBD1 as a possible D gene (6 bases). This CDR3 is 14 amino acids long. V shed 0 bases and J shed 7 bases, with 10 bases lying between them. The germline V gene encodes CDR1 MNHEY and CDR2 SMNVEV (reference sequence). Here the CDR3 reads CASSLSGGRQPQHF. The DNA for the CDR3 is TGTGCCAGCAGTTTATCGGGGGGCAGGCAGCCCCAGCATTTT.

This chain links TRBV2 with TRBJ1-2, with unresolved D. Per germline, CDR1 SNHLY and CDR2 FYNNEI. The CDR3 spans 12 residues. The V end was cut by 7 bases, the J end by 3 bases, with 9 bases between. The CDR3 spells CASMASYYGYTF. CDR3 nucleotide sequence: TGTGCCAGCATGGCCTCGTACTATGGCTACACCTTC.

The chain carries TRBV19 and TRBJ2-1; 7 positions agree with TRBD1. Germline V CDR1 and CDR2: LNHDA, SQIVND (reference sequence). The CDR3 sequence is 14 residues long. Unmatched junction bases numbered 14, after V lost 4 bases and J lost 14 bases. The CDR3 here is CASSNDRVVGVEFF. The DNA of the CDR3 is TGTGCCAGTAGTAACGACAGGGTAGTCGGCGTCGAGTTCTTC.

The rearrangement links TRBV11-2 to TRBJ2-5, with D perhaps assigned TRBD1 or TRBD2 (6 bases each). Germline V gives CDR1 SGHAT, CDR2 FQNNGV. This CDR3 is 16 amino acids long. The germline V and J ends were trimmed by 6 bases and 1 base, with 18 bases remaining between them. Here the CDR3 DNA reads TGTGCCAGCAGTATCAACCTCGGGGGCAGCCAAGAGACCCAGTACTTC. Amino acid sequence: CASSINLGGSQETQYF.

V usage is TRBV7-2 and J usage is TRBJ2-1, with TRBD2 matching over 12 bases. This CDR3 region has 15 residues. V lost 5 bases and J lost 12; bases outside the gene matches: 11. Germline lookup yields CDR1 SGHTA and CDR2 FQGNSA. The CDR3 DNA sequence: TGTGCCAGCAGCACCCGACTAGCGGGGGTCACGGCGCAGTTCTTC. Amino acids: CASSTRLAGVTAQFF.

The chain employs TRBV5-4 and TRBJ2-5; D uncertain. From germline, CDR1 is SGHNT and CDR2 YYREEE (reference sequence). The CDR3 is 13 residues long. Deletions cut 0 bases from V and 5 bases from J, with 8 bases between. The CDR3 sequence: CASSLANGETQYF. The CDR3 coding sequence is TGTGCCAGCAGCTTGGCCAATGGGGAGACCCAGTACTTC.

J is TRBJ2-1 and V is TRBV19; 7 bases align to TRBD1. The germline CDR1 and CDR2 sequences are LNHDA and SQIVND (reference sequence). The CDR3 has 15 residues. J gave up 0 bases and V 9 bases, and 8 bases lay outside the gene matches. Written as DNA, the CDR3 is TGTGCCAGCATGGGACAGCTCTTCTCCTACAATGAGCAGTTCTTC. This codes for CASMGQLFSYNEQFF. Combining the CDR3 with reference TRBV19 and TRBJ2-1 gives the whole variable domain DGGITQSPKYLFRKEGQNVTLSCEQNLNHDAMYWYRQDPGQGLRLIYYSQIVNDFQKGDIAEGYSVSREKKESFPLTVTSAQKNPTAFYLCASMGQLFSYNEQFFGPGTRLTVL.

The chain combines TRBV4-1 with TRBJ2-3; a possible D gene is TRBD1 (5 bases). Trimming took 4 bases from V and 1 from J, leaving 9 bases between them. Germline lookup yields CDR1 MGHRA and CDR2 YSYEKL. The length of the CDR3 is 14 residues. The CDR3 sequence is CASSLRQRTDTQYF. In DNA, the CDR3 is TGCGCCAGCAGCCTGAGACAGCGCACAGATACGCAGTATTTT.

This chain joins TRBV5-1 and TRBJ1-4; 9 bases align to TRBD1. CDR1 SGHRS and CDR2 YFSETQ come from the germline V gene. The length of the CDR3 is 15 residues. J gave up 8 bases and V 0 bases, and 5 bases lay outside the gene matches. The CDR3 region is CASSLATGGTEKLFF. In nucleotides, the CDR3 is TGCGCCAGCAGCTTGGCGACAGGGGGTACCGAAAAACTGTTTTTT.

The gene calls are TRBV5-4 and TRBJ2-2, with TRBD2 as a possible D gene (6 bases). Trimming pared 3 bases from V and 0 bases from J, leaving 9 bases between. Germline lookup yields CDR1 SGHNT and CDR2 YYREEE (reference sequence). The CDR3 consists of 15 residues. CDR3 loop: CASSSGGPNTGELFF. The CDR3 coding sequence is TGTGCCAGCAGCTCCGGGGGACCGAACACCGGGGAGCTGTTTTTT.

CDR3 sequence: CASRPYTQAANSYEQYF. CDR3 DNA: TGTGCCAGCAGGCCCTATACCCAAGCCGCAAACAGCTACGAGCAGTACTTC. The V gene is TRBV7-9, the J gene TRBJ2-7, with no clear D. V gave up 6 bases and J gave up 3 bases, with 24 bases separating them. Germline CDR1 reads SEHNR; CDR2 reads FQNEAQ (reference sequence). The CDR3 is 17 amino acids.

The V gene is TRBV6-1, the J gene TRBJ1-4; D is ambiguous. This CDR3 is 15 amino acids long. Germline V lookup: CDR1 MNHNS, CDR2 SASEGT. The V end was cut by 3 bases, the J end by 4 bases, with 12 bases between. The DNA for the CDR3 is TGTGCCAGCAGTGATATGACTTCTCTTAATGAAAAACTGTTTTTT. Translating gives CASSDMTSLNEKLFF.

This clone was recorded only once. The genes are TRBV2 and TRBJ2-7, with D possibly matching TRBD1 (5 bases). The length of the CDR3 is 13 residues. With 4 bases removed from V and 5 bases from J, the gap between germline ends came to 12 bases. CDR1 and CDR2 (germline): SNHLY, FYNNEI. The CDR3 DNA reads as TGTGCCAGCAGTGCGCCAGGGTCCCACGAGCAGTACTTC. It codes for CASSAPGSHEQYF. The full variable domain, rest sourced from reference TRBV2 and TRBJ2-7, is EPEVTQTPSHQVTQMGQEVILRCVPISNHLYFYWYRQILGQKVEFLVSFYNNEISEKSEIFDDQFSVERPDGSNFTLKIRSTKLEDSAMYFCASSAPGSHEQYFGPGTRLTVT.

The V call is TRBV19, the J call TRBJ2-5; the D gene is possibly TRBD1 (6 bases). The V end was cut by 4 bases, the J end by 1 base, with 10 bases between. From germline, CDR1 is LNHDA and CDR2 SQIVND (reference sequence). This CDR3 contains 14 residues. Here the CDR3 reads CASSKDRSQETQYF. CDR3 DNA: TGTGCCAGTAGTAAAGACAGGTCCCAAGAGACCCAGTACTTC.

V usage is TRBV6-2 or TRBV6-3 and J usage is TRBJ2-1, with D perhaps matching TRBD2 (7 bases). V lost 2 bases and J lost 4, with 15 bases in between. Germline assignment: CDR1 MNHEY and CDR2 SVGEGT. The CDR3 extends over 16 amino acids. The CDR3 nucleotides are TGTGCCAGCAGTTACGTTGGCGGGGGCACTTACAATGAGCAGTTCTTC. Protein product: CASSYVGGGTYNEQFF.

This clone was seen once. The CDR3 protein is CATSRDRALSYEQYF. The CDR3, as DNA: TGTGCCACCAGCAGAGACCGGGCACTCTCCTACGAGCAGTACTTC. V usage is TRBV15 and J usage is TRBJ2-7; D call uncertain. Trimming took 0 bases from V and 0 from J, leaving 9 bases between them. This CDR3 has 15 residues. The V gene's germline CDR1 is LNHNV and CDR2 YYDKDF (reference sequence).

This clone appeared a single time. V and J are TRBV7-9 and TRBJ1-5; 9 nucleotides align to TRBD1. The ends lost 5 bases at V and 5 bases at J; junction bases unmatched: 7. CDR1 and CDR2 (germline): SEHNR, FQNEAQ (reference sequence). The CDR3 consists of 15 residues. Here the CDR3 reads CASSPGTGSDQPQHF. The CDR3 DNA is TGTGCCAGCAGCCCGGGGACAGGGAGTGATCAGCCCCAGCATTTT.

The table lists this clone with a count of one. Other DNA sequences in this specimen translate into the identical CDR3. V gene TRBV5-1 combines with J gene TRBJ1-5, with D perhaps TRBD1 (5 bases). The CDR3 is 14 residues long. The germline V and J ends were trimmed by 2 bases and 5 bases, with 11 bases remaining between them. The V gene's germline CDR1 is SGHRS and CDR2 YFSETQ. This CDR3 reads CASSFSTGDQPQHF. CDR3 nucleotide sequence: TGCGCCAGCAGCTTTTCTACAGGAGATCAGCCCCAGCATTTT.

This clone was seen only a few times. The chain links TRBV7-2 to TRBJ2-2, with D possibly TRBD2 on 5 matching bases. Trimming cost V 6 bases and J 7 bases, with 12 bases left between them. Germline V gene lookup returns CDR1 SGHTA and CDR2 FQGNSA. This CDR3 is built from 13 residues. The CDR3 DNA sequence: TGTGCCAGCAGAGTGGACTTCCTCGGGGAGCTGTTTTTT. The encoded protein is CASRVDFLGELFF.

The chain couples TRBV4-1 to TRBJ1-5; D is unclear. This CDR3 region has 18 residues. V lost 0 bases to trimming and J lost 2 bases, with 17 bases between them. The germline gives CDR1 MGHRA, CDR2 YSYEKL. CDR3 sequence: CASSQDASQTDGNQPQHF. DNA for the CDR3: TGCGCCAGCAGCCAAGATGCGTCACAGACTGACGGCAATCAGCCCCAGCATTTT.

This rearrangement joins TRBV28 to TRBJ2-7; D is uncertain. This CDR3 has 14 amino acids. The germline V gene has CDR1 MDHEN and CDR2 SYDVKM. With 7 bases removed from V and 3 bases from J, the gap between germline ends came to 16 bases. The CDR3 spells CASNTIDGFYEQYF. The CDR3 region has the DNA TGTGCCAGCAATACCATCGACGGATTCTACGAGCAGTACTTC.